The 27 T cell receptor beta chains below come from one sample, sequenced in a study of cytomegalovirus exposure and HLA in healthy donors. PCR employed 60 Vbeta and 13 Jbeta primers. TCRdb's copy holds only in-frame clones and misses some; the assay was immunoSEQ multiplex PCR. The table has 90,000 to 100,000 clones, over 65% seen once. Sequencing was done on a sample of PBMCs. These TCRs come from a man aged 45-65 years in good health and CMV-seronegative.

V is TRBV10-3 and J is TRBJ2-7; 14 positions agree with TRBD2. The CDR3 loop spans 14 amino acids. In germline, CDR1 is ENHRY, CDR2 SYGVKD. V was pared by 8 bases and J by 4 bases, with 4 bases of the junction left unmatched. The CDR3 is CAIGGTSGSYEQYF. The CDR3 DNA reads TGTGCCATCGGAGGGACTAGCGGGAGTTACGAGCAGTACTTC.

V and J are TRBV7-9 and TRBJ1-1; the D gene is possibly TRBD1 (5 bases). Germline-derived CDR1 and CDR2 are SEHNR and FQNEAQ (reference sequence). This CDR3 is 16 amino acids long. With 1 base removed from V and 3 bases from J, the gap between germline ends came to 15 bases. CDR3 loop: CASSLGWGGNDTEAFF. The CDR3 DNA follows: TGTGCCAGCAGCTTAGGTTGGGGGGGAAACGACACTGAAGCTTTCTTT.

The gene calls are TRBV5-4 and TRBJ2-3; 8 nucleotides match TRBD2. The CDR3 contains 18 residues. The V gene end was trimmed by 0 bases and the J gene end by 0 bases; junction bases not matched to a gene: 9. In germline, CDR1 is SGHNT, CDR2 YYREEE (reference sequence). The CDR3 nucleotides read TGTGCCAGCAGCTTGGCTGTTAAGCGGGGGACTAGCACAGATACGCAGTATTTT. Translated: CASSLAVKRGTSTDTQYF.

The chain carries TRBV7-8 and TRBJ2-3; D might be TRBD2 (5 bases). Germline-derived CDR1 and CDR2 are SGHVS and FQNEAQ. The CDR3 runs 14 residues. V lost 0 bases and J 2 bases, leaving 6 bases between the germline ends. The CDR3 bases are TGTGCCAGCAGCTTAGCGGGAGTCACAGATACGCAGTATTTT. Translating it yields CASSLAGVTDTQYF. The full variable domain, rest sourced from reference TRBV7-8 and TRBJ2-3, is GAGVSQSPRYKVAKRGQDVALRCDPISGHVSLFWYQQALGQGPEFLTYFQNEAQLDKSGLPSDRFFAERPEGSVSTLKIQRTQQEDSAVYLCASSLAGVTDTQYFGPGTRLTVL.

This rearrangement joins TRBV6-5 to TRBJ2-1; D possibly corresponds to TRBD2 (6 bases). V was clipped by 5 bases and J by 3 bases, with 11 bases between them. Germline V gene sequence: CDR1 MNHEY, CDR2 SVGAGI. The CDR3 totals 14 residues. In DNA, the CDR3 is TGTGCCAGCAGTCCCCAGCGGGTCTACAATGAGCAGTTCTTC. It is translated as CASSPQRVYNEQFF.

The genes are TRBV28 and TRBJ2-7; perhaps TRBD2 as D (6 bases). The CDR3 spans 13 residues. Germline V gene lookup returns CDR1 MDHEN and CDR2 SYDVKM. Trimming took 6 bases from V and 2 from J, leaving 11 bases between them. CDR3 protein: CASRRDTAYEQYF. Here the CDR3 DNA reads TGTGCCAGCAGGCGGGATACAGCCTACGAGCAGTACTTC.

The V call is TRBV7-2, the J call TRBJ2-7; 10 bases are a match to TRBD1. V shed 5 bases and J 0 bases; nucleotides not matched to a gene: 4. This CDR3 has 15 amino acids. Germline CDR1 SGHTA, CDR2 FQGNSA. CDR3 sequence reads: CASSRGTGDSYEQYF. Written as DNA, the CDR3 is TGTGCCAGCAGCCGAGGGACAGGGGACTCCTACGAGCAGTACTTC.

The CDR3 bases are TGTGCCAGCAGCTTAGCCAGACTATACGAGCAGTACTTC. Protein product: CASSLARLYEQYF. The J gene is TRBJ2-5, the V gene TRBV7-2; possibly TRBD2 for D (5 bases). Matching the DNA end better, TRBJ2-7 makes the J call doubtful. CDR1 SGHTA and CDR2 FQGNSA come from the germline V gene. This CDR3 contains 13 residues.

This chain links TRBV6-4 with TRBJ2-1, with 7 bases aligning to TRBD2. Trimming took 3 bases from V and 10 from J; bases not matched to a gene: 6. CDR1 and CDR2 from the germline V gene are MRHNA and SNTAGT. The CDR3 length is 13 residues. The CDR3: CASSESLGLEQFF. CDR3 in DNA: TGTGCCAGCAGTGAGAGCCTGGGACTAGAGCAGTTCTTC.

The V and J genes are TRBV20-1 and TRBJ1-1; D ambiguous. The CDR3 consists of 11 residues. The V gene lost 0 bases and the J gene lost 8 bases, with 7 bases spanning the gap. The germline V gene has CDR1 DFQATT and CDR2 SNEGSKA (reference sequence). The CDR3, as DNA: TGCAGTGCTAGAGATCGCCGGGAAGCTTTCTTT. Protein product: CSARDRREAFF.

The chain recombines TRBV5-1 with TRBJ2-1; 13 positions match TRBD2. CDR3 length: 15 amino acids. V lost 4 bases to trimming and J lost 4 bases; unmatched junction nucleotides: 2. Germline V gene lookup returns CDR1 SGHRS and CDR2 YFSETQ. In nucleotides, the CDR3 is TGCGCCAGCAGCGGACTAGCGGGAGCGTACAATGAGCAGTTCTTC. It specifies CASSGLAGAYNEQFF.

The V gene is TRBV7-2, the J gene TRBJ2-1, with 9 positions matching TRBD2. This CDR3 has 18 residues. Per the germline V gene, CDR1 is SGHTA and CDR2 is FQGNSA. V gave up 5 bases and J gave up 0 bases; unmatched junction bases: 11. The CDR3 nucleotides are TGTGCCAGCAGCGACACCGGACTAGCGCGTCGCTCCTACAATGAGCAGTTCTTC. Translation: CASSDTGLARRSYNEQFF.

J is TRBJ1-5 and V is TRBV28, with D tentatively TRBD1 (5 bases). Germline CDR1 and CDR2: MDHEN and SYDVKM. The length of the CDR3 is 15 residues. V shed 3 bases and J shed 0 bases, with 9 bases lying between them. The chain's CDR3 is CASSFAGNSNQPQHF. CDR3 DNA sequence: TGTGCCAGCAGTTTTGCAGGGAATAGCAATCAGCCCCAGCATTTT.

The rearrangement joins TRBV5-4 to TRBJ2-5, with 11 bases aligning to TRBD1. The V segment lost 5 bases and the J segment 5 bases; nucleotides outside the gene matches: 14. Germline V gene lookup returns CDR1 SGHNT and CDR2 YYREEE (reference sequence). The CDR3 consists of 17 residues. In nucleotides, the CDR3 is TGTGCCAGCAGGGCCGGGACAGGGGGGGACCTTGGCGAGACCCAGTACTTC. As protein: CASRAGTGGDLGETQYF.

The CDR3 spells CASSREENQPQHF. CDR3 bases: TGTGCCAGCAGCCGGGAGGAAAATCAGCCCCAGCATTTT. V and J are TRBV6-4 and TRBJ1-5; D remains ambiguous. The CDR3 contains 13 residues. V was pared by 6 bases and J by 4 bases, with 10 bases between. Per germline, CDR1 MRHNA and CDR2 SNTAGT.

The genes are TRBV9 and TRBJ1-1; maybe TRBD1 (6 bases). In germline, CDR1 is SGDLS, CDR2 YYNGEE. CDR3 length equals 14 residues. V was shortened by 0 bases and J by 6 bases, with 12 bases between the two germline ends. Here the CDR3 reads CASSVAGDRSEAFF. In DNA, the CDR3 is TGTGCCAGCAGCGTAGCGGGCGACAGGTCTGAAGCTTTCTTT. Complete variable domain (other parts from reference TRBV9 and TRBJ1-1): DSGVTQTPKHLITATGQRVTLRCSPRSGDLSVYWYQQSLDQGLQFLIQYYNGEERAKGNILERFSAQQFPDLHSELNLSSLELGDSALYFCASSVAGDRSEAFFGQGTRLTVV.

Sample share makes this clone medium-sized. The DNA of the CDR3 is TGTGCCAGCGAGGGTTCAGGCATGAACACTGAAGCTTTCTTT. It specifies CASEGSGMNTEAFF. The chain is built from TRBV28 and TRBJ1-1, with no clear D. Per germline, CDR1 MDHEN and CDR2 SYDVKM. V shed 8 bases and J shed 0 bases, with 13 bases lying between them. The CDR3 loop spans 14 amino acids.

The chain carries TRBV10-3 and TRBJ2-3, with 7 bases fitting TRBD2. From germline, CDR1 is ENHRY and CDR2 SYGVKD. The V segment lost 8 bases and the J segment 1 base; nucleotides outside the gene matches: 9. The CDR3 spans 15 residues. The CDR3: CAIDAAGAGTDTQYF. CDR3 coding DNA: TGTGCCATCGACGCGGCGGGAGCAGGCACAGATACGCAGTATTTT.

The chain recombines TRBV7-2 with TRBJ2-7, with a possible D match to TRBD2 (6 bases). The CDR3 consists of 13 residues. CDR1 and CDR2 from the germline V gene are SGHTA and FQGNSA. Between the trimmed V and J ends, which lost 1 base and 7 bases, there was a span of 11 bases. Here the CDR3 reads CASSLVSGREQYF. DNA for the CDR3: TGTGCCAGCAGCTTAGTTTCAGGGAGGGAGCAGTACTTC.

This sequence joins TRBV11-3 and TRBJ1-5; 12 bases line up with TRBD1. Germline values: CDR1 SGHNT, CDR2 YENEEA. Trimming took 4 bases from V and 0 from J; bases not matched to a gene: 7. The CDR3 runs to 18 residues. The CDR3 sequence: CASSCRDRGPYSNQPQHF. The CDR3 bases are TGTGCCAGCAGCTGCCGGGACAGGGGGCCCTATAGCAATCAGCCCCAGCATTTT.

This clone has a single count. The chain links TRBV5-1 to TRBJ1-1; a possible D gene is TRBD1 (6 bases). Germline values: CDR1 SGHRS, CDR2 YFSETQ. The CDR3 is made up of 14 amino acids. Trimming took off 6 bases at V and 0 bases at J, with 12 bases between the two ends. The CDR3 DNA reads TGCGCCAGCACAGGACAGACCATGAACACTGAAGCTTTCTTT. It encodes CASTGQTMNTEAFF.

This clone was detected only once. The genes are TRBV27 and TRBJ2-7; TRBD1 aligns across 8 bases. The CDR3 totals 18 residues. V lost 0 bases, J lost 1 base, and 11 bases stayed unmatched. From germline, CDR1 is MNHEY and CDR2 SMNVEV (reference sequence). The CDR3 DNA is TGTGCCAGCAGTTTATCGTGGCCAGGGGGCATTGCGTCCTACGAGCAGTACTTC. Encoded protein: CASSLSWPGGIASYEQYF.

This clone was seen more than once but under ten times. The genes are TRBV5-4 and TRBJ2-5, with D maybe TRBD1 (7 bases). V was shortened by 3 bases and J by 2 bases, with 17 bases between the two germline ends. Germline V gene sequence: CDR1 SGHNT, CDR2 YYREEE (reference sequence). The length of the CDR3 is 16 residues. CDR3 sequence reads: CASSSPRGEEQETQYF. DNA of the CDR3: TGTGCCAGCAGCTCGCCCAGGGGGGAGGAACAAGAGACCCAGTACTTC.

The genes are TRBV7-2 and TRBJ2-7, with 10 positions matching TRBD2. The trim removed 5 bases at V and 0 bases at J, leaving 4 bases unmatched. In germline, CDR1 is SGHTA, CDR2 FQGNSA. The CDR3 spans 15 residues. Here the CDR3 DNA reads TGTGCCAGCAGCGAAGCTAGCGGGAGCTCCTACGAGCAGTACTTC. Its protein is CASSEASGSSYEQYF.

The chain is built from TRBV11-3 and TRBJ2-2, with D perhaps matching TRBD2 (5 bases). Trimming took off 3 bases at V and 3 bases at J, with 17 bases between the two ends. There are 17 residues in the CDR3. Looked up from germline, CDR1 is SGHNT and CDR2 is YENEEA. Here the CDR3 DNA reads TGTGCCAGCAGCTTGGATTACCGGGATTTCTACACCGGGGAGCTGTTTTTT. Residues: CASSLDYRDFYTGELFF.

This clone was observed once. The J gene is TRBJ2-7, the V gene TRBV6-5, with a weak D call TRBD2 (5 bases). CDR3 length: 13 residues. Germline values: CDR1 MNHEY, CDR2 SVGAGI. V was pared by 6 bases and J by 2 bases, with 11 bases between. CDR3 loop: CASSIPGTYEQYF. DNA for the CDR3: TGTGCCAGCAGCATACCGGGAACCTACGAGCAGTACTTC.

The chain joins TRBV27 to TRBJ2-7; the match to TRBD2 covers 8 bases. CDR3 size: 14 residues. V dropped 5 bases and J dropped 7; count of bases not matched to a gene: 10. Germline CDR1 and CDR2: MNHEY and SMNVEV (reference sequence). The DNA for the CDR3 is TGTGCCAGCAGTCTGACTAGCGCCAAAGGGGAGCAGTACTTC. Translated, it gives CASSLTSAKGEQYF.